These T cell receptor beta chains were read from a single sample in a study of blood T cell repertoires in COVID-19. TCRdb keeps only in-frame clones here, not all; method: immunoSEQ multiplex PCR. In the table there are about 340,000 clones, 80% to 95% of which are singletons. Material: PBMCs or T cells enriched from blood (not recorded which). These receptors were taken from a woman aged 25-40 years who had recovered from COVID-19. Both conserved end residues are part of each CDR3. Fields, in order: clone size, CDR3 length, V gene, J gene, D gene, CDR3 DNA, CDR3 protein. The D gene is left open where the match is weak. Part of the rows lack a size; the others show once, few, many or a class for expanded clones.

>.|14|TRBV7-8|TRBJ2-3|.
TGTGCCAGCAGCTTACGGGGGAACACAGATACGCAGTATTTT
CASSLRGNTDTQYF
>.|16|TRBV19|TRBJ1-3|.
TGTGCCAGTAGCCTCGACAGACCCACTTCTGGAAACACCATATATTTT
CASSLDRPTSGNTIYF
>few|18|TRBV11-2|TRBJ2-6|.
TGTGCCAGCAGCCCAACAGGGAAACTCGGGACTGGGGCCAACGTCCTGACTTTC
CASSPTGKLGTGANVLTF
>.|14|TRBV27|TRBJ2-1|TRBD2
TGTGCCAGCAGTTCCGGGACTAGCGGCAATGAGCAGTTCTTC
CASSSGTSGNEQFF
>.|18|TRBV19|TRBJ2-3|TRBD2
TGTGCCAGTAGTACCGGACTAGCGGGAGGTCTGAGCACAGATACGCAGTATTTT
CASSTGLAGGLSTDTQYF
>.|14|TRBV5-4|TRBJ1-1|.
TGTGCCAGCAGCATTCAGGGGATGAACACTGAAGCTTTCTTT
CASSIQGMNTEAFF
>.|16|TRBV4-1|TRBJ1-2|.
TGCGCCAGCAGCCCTTATACAGCAGCAACTAACTATGGCTACACCTTC
CASSPYTAATNYGYTF
>.|15|TRBV5-1|TRBJ1-1|.
TGCGCCAGCAGCTTGGGGACAGCCCTTGACACTGAAGCTTTCTTT
CASSLGTALDTEAFF
>.|15|TRBV19|TRBJ2-1|TRBD2
TGTGCCAGTAGTATATTTAGCGGGAGAAAAAATGAGCAGTTCTTC
CASSIFSGRKNEQFF
>.|15|TRBV2|TRBJ1-5|TRBD1
TGTGCCAGCAGCTCTACCGGGACAGGGCGTCAGCCCCAGCATTTT
CASSSTGTGRQPQHF
>.|16|TRBV19|TRBJ1-2|TRBD1
TGTGCCAGTAGTATAGATCCCGCAGGGGGGCACTATGGCTACACCTTC
CASSIDPAGGHYGYTF
>.|13|TRBV19|TRBJ2-1|TRBD1
TGTGCCAGTACCTGGACAGGGAATAATGAGCAGTTCTTC
CASTWTGNNEQFF
>.|13|TRBV7-3|TRBJ1-1|.
TGTGCCAGCAGCCAGGACAGGAACACTGAAGCTTTCTTT
CASSQDRNTEAFF
>.|14|TRBV2|TRBJ1-4|TRBD1
TGTGCCAGCACGACAGACAGGGGGAGGGAAAAACTGTTTTTT
CASTTDRGREKLFF
>once|15|TRBV11-2|TRBJ2-5|.
TGTGCCAGCAGCTTCGGCCAGGCAGCACAAGAGACCCAGTACTTC
CASSFGQAAQETQYF
>.|17|TRBV4-3|TRBJ1-4|.
TGCGCCAGCAGCCAAGGAGCGCGAGAACATCGGCATGAAAAACTGTTTTTT
CASSQGAREHRHEKLFF
>.|12|TRBV12-3/TRBV12-4|TRBJ1-1|.
TGTGCCAGCAGTCCAGGTCTTTTTGAAGCTTTCTTT
CASSPGLFEAFF
>.|12|TRBV28|TRBJ2-7|.
TGTGCCAGCAGTCCGAATGTGGCCGAGCAGTACTTC
CASSPNVAEQYF
>.|17|TRBV27|TRBJ1-2|.
TGTGCCAGCAGGCCCTTTTCCCCGGACAGTTCTAACTATGGCTACACCTTC
CASRPFSPDSSNYGYTF
>.|15|TRBV11-2|TRBJ1-1|TRBD1
TGTGCCAGCAGCTCCTGGACAGGGGGGAACACTGAAGCTTTCTTT
CASSSWTGGNTEAFF
>.|16|TRBV18|TRBJ1-3|.
TGTGCCAGCTCACCAAGCGGTGGTATCTCTGGAAACACCATATATTTT
CASSPSGGISGNTIYF
>.|18|TRBV12-1|TRBJ1-1|.
TGTGCCAGCAGCTCCCCTAGGGGACAGATCTCCATGAACACTGAAGCTTTCTTT
CASSSPRGQISMNTEAFF
>.|15|TRBV30|TRBJ2-1|.
TGTGCCTGGAGTGTGGACTCTGGCTCCTACAATGAGCAGTTCTTC
CAWSVDSGSYNEQFF
>.|15|TRBV5-1|TRBJ2-3|.
TGCGCCAGCAGCTTGGCGGGGGTCGGGGGAGATACGCAGTATTTT
CASSLAGVGGDTQYF
>few|16|TRBV2|TRBJ1-5|.
TGTGCCAGCAGTGAGGAGCACGTCTCGCCGAATCAGCCCCAGCATTTT
CASSEEHVSPNQPQHF
>.|13|TRBV2|TRBJ1-1|.
TGTGCCAGCCTCCGCGCAGGGGCCACTGAAGCTTTCTTT
CASLRAGATEAFF
>.|17|TRBV19|TRBJ1-2|TRBD1
TGTGCCAGTAGTATTTATTACTCGGACAGGGGCCTCTATGGCTACACCTTC
CASSIYYSDRGLYGYTF
>.|17|TRBV5-1|TRBJ2-5|TRBD2
TGCGCCAGCAGGACCCAGCGGGGGGGCCTCGGTGGGGAGACCCAGTACTTC
CASRTQRGGLGGETQYF
>.|15|TRBV10-3|TRBJ2-7|.
TGTGCCATCAGTGATCCCTCGGGGGTCAACTACGAGCAGTACTTC
CAISDPSGVNYEQYF
>.|14|TRBV3-1/TRBV3-2|TRBJ2-7|TRBD1
TGTGCCAGCACTCCGGGACAGTACTCCTACGAGCAGTACTTC
CASTPGQYSYEQYF
>.|15|TRBV6-5|TRBJ1-5|TRBD1
TGTGCCAGCAGTTCCACAGGGGCCATCAATCAGCCCCAGCATTTT
CASSSTGAINQPQHF
>.|16|TRBV7-8|TRBJ1-1|TRBD1
TGTGCCAGCAGCTCGAGGACAGGATCCATGAACACTGAAGCTTTCTTT
CASSSRTGSMNTEAFF
>.|14|TRBV2|TRBJ1-1|.
TGTGCCAGCAGGATCGACGGGGTGAACACTGAAGCTTTCTTT
CASRIDGVNTEAFF
>.|13|TRBV19|TRBJ2-3|.
TGTGCCAGTACTGTACTTAACACAGATACGCAGTATTTT
CASTVLNTDTQYF
>.|15|TRBV18|TRBJ1-1|TRBD1
TGTGCCAGCTCACCCACCGACAGGGCGTGGACTGAAGCTTTCTTT
CASSPTDRAWTEAFF
>.|12|TRBV7-8|TRBJ1-2|.
TGTGCCAGCAGCTTCTCTAACTATGGCTACACCTTC
CASSFSNYGYTF
>.|15|TRBV7-2|TRBJ2-7|.
TGTGCCAGCAGCTTAGAGTGGGGCAGGGCCTACGAGCAGTACTTC
CASSLEWGRAYEQYF
>.|16|TRBV28|TRBJ2-3|TRBD1
TGTGCCAGCAGTCTCCGCCCGGGACAGGGGGTAGAGACGCAGTATTTT
CASSLRPGQGVETQYF
>.|17|TRBV18|TRBJ1-1|.
TGTGCCAGCTCACCACGGAAAAAAACAGGGATGAACACTGAAGCTTTCTTT
CASSPRKKTGMNTEAFF
>.|11|TRBV20-1|TRBJ2-7|.
TGCAGTGCTAATCAGGGCCCCGAGCAGTACTTC
CSANQGPEQYF
>.|13|TRBV9|TRBJ2-5|.
TGTGCCAGCAGCGTAGTAGGGGTCGAGACCCAGTACTTC
CASSVVGVETQYF
>.|15|TRBV9|TRBJ2-2|.
TGTGCCAGCAGCGTAGCTACAGGGTTCACCGGGGAGCTGTTTTTT
CASSVATGFTGELFF
>.|15|TRBV3-1/TRBV3-2|TRBJ2-1|TRBD2
TGTGCCAGCAGCTTTAGCGGGGGATCCTACAATGAGCAGTTCTTC
CASSFSGGSYNEQFF
>.|16|TRBV7-9|TRBJ2-2|TRBD2
TGTGCCAGCAGCTCCCGACTAGCGGAGGGGTCCGGGGAGCTGTTTTTT
CASSSRLAEGSGELFF
>few|16|TRBV5-1|TRBJ1-2|.
TGCGCCAGCAGCCCCCTCCCCCCGACAGTTAACTATGGCTACACCTTC
CASSPLPPTVNYGYTF
>.|15|TRBV11-1|TRBJ2-2|TRBD2
TGTGCCAGCAGCTTAGCCCGGACTAGCGGCGGGGAGCTGTTTTTT
CASSLARTSGGELFF
>.|12|TRBV7-9|TRBJ1-3|.
TGTGCCAGCAGCTCCGGGGGAAACACCATATATTTT
CASSSGGNTIYF
>.|14|TRBV19|TRBJ2-1|.
TGTGCCAGTAAACGAGGAAGCCACCACAATGAGCAGTTCTTC
CASKRGSHHNEQFF
>.|14|TRBV5-4|TRBJ1-6|TRBD1
TGTGCCAGCAGCTCGGACAGGGGGAATTCACCCCTCCACTTT
CASSSDRGNSPLHF
>.|13|TRBV29-1|TRBJ2-1|TRBD1
TGCAGCGGCAGGACAGGGAGTTCTAATGAGCAGTTCTTC
CSGRTGSSNEQFF
>.|15|TRBV7-2|TRBJ1-4|.
TGTGCCAGCAGCTTTACGGGGTCAACTAATGAAAAACTGTTTTTT
CASSFTGSTNEKLFF
>.|13|TRBV12-3/TRBV12-4|TRBJ1-1|.
TGTGCCAGCAGTTTGGGGGGGATGACTGAAGCTTTCTTT
CASSLGGMTEAFF
>few|14|TRBV2|TRBJ1-5|TRBD1
TGTGCCAGCAGTGGGACAGGGGGCAATCAGCCCCAGCATTTT
CASSGTGGNQPQHF
>.|14|TRBV29-1|TRBJ2-3|.
TGCAGCGTTGAAGTTTCGGGGGTAACAGATACGCAGTATTTT
CSVEVSGVTDTQYF
>once|16|TRBV5-8|TRBJ1-6|TRBD1
TGTGCCAGCAGCTTGGTGACAGGGACCGCTAATTCACCCCTCCACTTT
CASSLVTGTANSPLHF
>.|11|TRBV13|TRBJ2-7|.
TGTGCCAGCAGCCAGAGGAGCGAGCAGTACTTC
CASSQRSEQYF
>.|15|TRBV19|TRBJ1-5|.
TGTGCCAGTAGCCGCGGCGGGCAGGGGACGCAGCCCCAGCATTTT
CASSRGGQGTQPQHF
>.|16|TRBV19|TRBJ2-7|TRBD2
TGTGCCAGTAGTATACGACTAGCGGGAGCCAAGTACGAGCAGTACTTC
CASSIRLAGAKYEQYF
>.|17|TRBV7-2|TRBJ2-2|.
TGTGCCAGCAGCTTATCCGTCAAGGAGATCAACACCGGGGAGCTGTTTTTT
CASSLSVKEINTGELFF